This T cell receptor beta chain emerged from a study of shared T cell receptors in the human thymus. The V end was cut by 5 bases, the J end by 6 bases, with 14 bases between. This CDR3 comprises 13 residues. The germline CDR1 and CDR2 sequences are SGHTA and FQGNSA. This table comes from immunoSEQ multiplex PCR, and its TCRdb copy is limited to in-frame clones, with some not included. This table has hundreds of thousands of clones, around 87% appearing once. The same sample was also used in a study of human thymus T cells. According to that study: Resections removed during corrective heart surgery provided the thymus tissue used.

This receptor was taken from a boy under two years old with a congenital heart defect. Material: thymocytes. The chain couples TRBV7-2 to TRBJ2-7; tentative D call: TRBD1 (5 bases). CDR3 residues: CASSPWTRAEQYF. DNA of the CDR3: TGTGCCAGCAGCCCATGGACAAGAGCCGAGCAGTACTTC.